This T cell receptor beta chain was captured in a study of blood T cells in healthy people across ages (dated by TCRdb to about 2015). In terms of the full investigation: In model experiments, template switching captured roughly one uniquely barcoded TCR beta cDNA molecule for every two T cells. Two additional independent replicas of 1 million unique cDNA reads from the same blood draw were analyzed for two donors (one aged 18 to 30 and one aged 80 or older). Donors were grouped into four age groups: young (average roughly 15 years), middle-aged (around 39), aged (roughly 67) and long-lived (less than 85). Using deep sequencing normalized with unique cDNA molecular identifiers, the study measured how TCR beta repertoire diversity changes with age. To avoid experimental bias, donors of different ages were randomly spread across the sequencing lanes. Overall study outcomes, separate from this receptor: There was a strong correlation between observed TCR beta diversity and the percentage of naive T cells measured by flow cytometry. Compared with the aged group, the long-lived group had more naive CD4+ T cells, fewer expanded clones and increased TCR diversity, a pattern suggesting age selection. Total diversity estimates from one million sequenced T cells were considered lower bounds and underestimates. The CMV infection status of donors was not known, potentially confounding age-related changes in expanded clonotypes. Observed TCR beta diversity per million T cells fell roughly linearly with age, and a significant reduction was already apparent by age roughly 40. Since profiling was done on bulk unsorted PBMCs, naive and antigen-experienced compartments could not be conclusively compared.

The 39 donors, aged about 6 to 100 years, were systemically healthy Caucasian individuals from Russia. Each donor gave 8 to 10 milliliters of peripheral blood, drawn into EDTA-treated Vacutainer tubes. Ficoll-Paque density-gradient centrifugation was used to isolate PBMCs, with at least 6.5 million obtained per sample. Trizol reagent was used to extract total RNA from the PBMCs, yielding at least 5.5 micrograms per sample. For every donor, an aliquot of PBMCs went through flow cytometry to measure the percentages of naive CD45RAhigh/CD27high T cells. The junction shows trimming of 4 bases on V and 5 bases on J, plus 16 bases between the germline ends. CDR1 is given as SGHVS and CDR2 as FQNEAQ, both from the germline V gene. From its cysteine to its phenylalanine, the CDR3 spans 15 amino acids. Just CDR3 DNA is preserved here, 45 bases in frame from base 1. This clonotype turned up a few times. Its target antigen remains unknown. No base qualities exist here, and no much larger clone lies one base off it.

Libraries were prepared through 5' RACE. For sequencing, an Illumina HiSeq 2500 was employed. The second PCR ran for roughly 7 to 12 cycles and used a J-beta primer mix along with a sample-barcoded 5' primer. A unique molecular identifier was introduced onto each TCR beta cDNA molecule by a template-switch 5' adaptor carrying 12 random nucleotides. At least 3 million CDR3-containing paired-end reads were obtained from each sample. The Mint cDNA synthesis kit, primed by a TRBC-specific oligonucleotide, was used to synthesize first-strand cDNA from all RNA. Following uracil-DNA glycosylase treatment, all cDNA underwent a first 18-cycle PCR with the universal primers M1SS and BC2_uni_R. On the study's bioinformatics: Normalization of each sample was performed by random selection of 1 million high-quality reads, each carrying a distinct molecular identifier. Instead of being binned into consensus sequences, reads that shared molecular identifiers were thrown out. MiTCR, run with a Q25 quality threshold and the strictest error-elimination algorithm, handled CDR3 identification, clonotype clustering and error correction. A nonparametric unseen species model with Euler transformation was used to estimate a lower bound on total TCR beta diversity. TCRdb trimmed public reads at Q25 via fastp, called clones via MiXCR and kept in-frame beta chains. Each CDR3 protein gets just one entry, which takes the most common genes and DNA from the rows behind it. Here the V and J calls rest on TCRdb's processing, not on the authors' analysis. The sample data list roughly 2 million distinct CDR3 sequences, and roughly 49% of these were observed just once. The ten largest account for 2% to 2.5% of the sample.

The receptor comes from a woman aged 40 to 50 in good health. The sequenced sample consisted of blood. The chain is encoded by TRBV7-8 joined to TRBJ2-3; 5 matching bases give a weak D call of TRBD2. The CDR3 has the sequence CASSWARVKGDTQYF. The bases read TGTGCCAGCAGCTGGGCGCGGGTTAAGGGAGATACGCAGTATTTT. Extended through the reference TRBV7-8 and TRBJ2-3 proteins, this CDR3 yields the full variable domain: GAGVSQSPRYKVAKRGQDVALRCDPISGHVSLFWYQQALGQGPEFLTYFQNEAQLDKSGLPSDRFFAERPEGSVSTLKIQRTQQEDSAVYLCASSWARVKGDTQYFGPGTRLTVL.